This T cell receptor beta chain was identified during a study of tumor-infiltrating lymphocytes in localized non-small cell lung cancer. Study as a whole: Each patient gave resected tumor and non-adjacent uninvolved lung tissue.

The repertoire was sequenced with immunoSEQ multiplex PCR; TCRdb's copy has only in-frame clones and lacks some. The repertoire includes 11,000 to 15,000 clones, around 70% of them detected once, and around 20% sits in the top ten. Study results and caveats: IM1 and IM2 tumors showed no difference in T-cell fraction. TCRbeta sequencing showed higher T cell infiltration in tumors than uninvolved lung.

As to this clone: What it binds is unknown.

This receptor was taken from a human donor with non-small cell lung cancer. Sequencing was done on a sample of uninvolved lung tissue not adjacent to the tumor.

The CDR3 coding sequence is TGTGCCAGCAGTTCCGGGACAGCCGCTGAAGCTTTCTTT. Translated, it gives CASSSGTAAEAFF. The chain employs TRBV11-2 and TRBJ1-1, with TRBD1 matching over 7 bases. Looked up from germline, CDR1 is SGHAT and CDR2 is FQNNGV. The CDR3 has 13 residues. The V gene end was trimmed by 6 bases and the J gene end by 6 bases; junction bases not matched to a gene: 7. The full variable domain, rest sourced from reference TRBV11-2 and TRBJ1-1, is EAGVAQSPRYKIIEKRQSVAFWCNPISGHATLYWYQQILGQGPKLLIQFQNNGVVDDSQLPKDRFSAERLKGVDSTLKIQPAKLEDSAVYLCASSSGTAAEAFFGQGTRLTVV.